The T cell receptor (beta chain) under discussion was sequenced for a study of T cells in Graves' hyperthyroidism and ophthalmopathy. Germline values: CDR1 MNHEY, CDR2 SVGEGT. The V and J ends lost 5 bases and 7 bases respectively, with 12 bases between them. CDR3 size: 13 residues. The TCR beta CDR3 regions underwent amplification using RNA transcripts as the source. HTBI primers were employed in a first-round RT-PCR of the TCR CDR3. TCRdb recomputed calls from the multiplex PCR reads with MiXCR, one row per CDR3 protein. The sample lists approximately 690,000 distinct CDR3 sequences, 13% to 15% seen once, with around an eighth in the top ten. This clonotype was recorded at least ten times.

Sequenced input: blood. The V and J genes are TRBV6-2 or TRBV6-3 and TRBJ1-5; a weak D match, TRBD1 (5 bases). The clonotype comes from a woman between 45 and 65 years old with Graves' ophthalmopathy. The CDR3 here is CASSPDSVQPQHF. In DNA form, the CDR3 reads TGTGCCAGCAGTCCTGACAGTGTACAGCCCCAGCATTTT.